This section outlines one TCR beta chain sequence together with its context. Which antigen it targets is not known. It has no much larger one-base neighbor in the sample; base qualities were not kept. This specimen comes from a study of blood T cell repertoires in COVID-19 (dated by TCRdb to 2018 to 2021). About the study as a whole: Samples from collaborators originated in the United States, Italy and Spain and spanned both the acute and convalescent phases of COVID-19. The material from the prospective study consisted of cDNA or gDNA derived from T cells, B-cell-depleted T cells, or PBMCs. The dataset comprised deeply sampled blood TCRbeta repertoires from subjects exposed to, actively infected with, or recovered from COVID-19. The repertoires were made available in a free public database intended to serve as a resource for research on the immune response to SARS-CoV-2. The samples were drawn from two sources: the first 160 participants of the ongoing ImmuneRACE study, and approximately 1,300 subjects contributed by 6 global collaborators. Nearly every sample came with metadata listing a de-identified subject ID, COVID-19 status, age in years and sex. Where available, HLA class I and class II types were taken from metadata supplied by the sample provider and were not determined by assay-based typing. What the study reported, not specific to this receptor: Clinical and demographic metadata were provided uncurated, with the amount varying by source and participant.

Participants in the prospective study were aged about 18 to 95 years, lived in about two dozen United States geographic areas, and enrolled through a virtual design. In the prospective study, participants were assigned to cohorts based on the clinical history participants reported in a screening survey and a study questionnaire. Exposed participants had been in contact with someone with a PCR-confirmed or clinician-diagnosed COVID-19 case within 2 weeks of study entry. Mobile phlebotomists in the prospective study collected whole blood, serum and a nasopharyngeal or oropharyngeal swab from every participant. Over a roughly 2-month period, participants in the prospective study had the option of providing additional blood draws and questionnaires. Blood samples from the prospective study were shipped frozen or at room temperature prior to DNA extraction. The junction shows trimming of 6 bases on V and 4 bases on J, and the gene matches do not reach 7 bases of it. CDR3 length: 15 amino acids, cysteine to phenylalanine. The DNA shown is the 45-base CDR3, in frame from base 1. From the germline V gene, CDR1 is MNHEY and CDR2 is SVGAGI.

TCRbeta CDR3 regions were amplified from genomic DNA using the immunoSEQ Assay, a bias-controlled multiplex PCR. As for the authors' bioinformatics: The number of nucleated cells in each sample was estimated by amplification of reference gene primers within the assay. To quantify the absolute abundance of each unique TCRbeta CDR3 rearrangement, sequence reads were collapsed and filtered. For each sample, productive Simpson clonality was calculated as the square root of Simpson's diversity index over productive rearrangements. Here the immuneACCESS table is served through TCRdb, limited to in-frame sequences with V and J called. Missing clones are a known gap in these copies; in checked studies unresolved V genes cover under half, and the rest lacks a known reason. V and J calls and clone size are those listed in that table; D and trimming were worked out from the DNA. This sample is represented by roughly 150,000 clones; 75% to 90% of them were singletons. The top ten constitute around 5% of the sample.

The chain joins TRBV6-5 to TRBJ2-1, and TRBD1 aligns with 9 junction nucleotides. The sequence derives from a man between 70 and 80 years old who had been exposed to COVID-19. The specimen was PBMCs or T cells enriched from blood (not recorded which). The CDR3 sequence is CASRPGTGNYNEQFF. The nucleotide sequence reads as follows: TGTGCCAGCAGGCCCGGGACAGGGAATTACAATGAGCAGTTCTTC.